This entry lists 8 T cell receptor beta chains sequenced from one sample in a study of cytomegalovirus exposure and HLA in healthy donors. The PCR ran on 60 Vbeta and 13 Jbeta primers. This table comes from immunoSEQ multiplex PCR, and its TCRdb copy is limited to in-frame clones, with some not included. This sample has 120,000 to 150,000 clones, with roughly four fifths found just once. Sequencing used PBMCs. The receptors were sampled from a male donor in good health and CMV-seronegative.

The chain couples TRBV28 to TRBJ1-1, with a possible D match to TRBD1 (6 bases). In germline, CDR1 is MDHEN, CDR2 SYDVKM. V shed 5 bases and J shed 5 bases, with 15 bases lying between them. The CDR3 runs 14 residues. CDR3 region: CASSKQGWGTEAFF. Here the CDR3 DNA reads TGTGCCAGCAGTAAACAGGGCTGGGGTACTGAAGCTTTCTTT.

The rearrangement links TRBV6-5 to TRBJ2-5, with 9 bases that match TRBD2. Germline V gene sequence: CDR1 MNHEY, CDR2 SVGAGI. Trimming removed 0 bases from V and 2 bases from J; junction bases left unmatched: 4. The CDR3 loop spans 16 amino acids. As DNA, the CDR3 is TGTGCCAGCAGTTACTCACTAGCGGGCGCACAAGAGACCCAGTACTTC. Residues: CASSYSLAGAQETQYF.

In this sample, this clone turned up a few times. This chain links TRBV5-6 with TRBJ2-3, with unresolved D. The CDR3 length is 13 residues. The V gene's germline CDR1 is SGHDT and CDR2 YYEEEE. Trimming pared 6 bases from V and 2 bases from J, leaving 10 bases between. The CDR3 bases are TGTGCCAGCACCTTTCCCCTCACAGATACGCAGTATTTT. Protein product: CASTFPLTDTQYF.

The V gene is TRBV9, the J gene TRBJ2-1; 12 positions agree with TRBD2. Germline trimming cut 0 bases from V and 0 bases from J; bases unmatched to any gene: 4. This CDR3 is built from 18 residues. Germline-derived CDR1 and CDR2 are SGDLS and YYNGEE. The CDR3 coding sequence is TGTGCCAGCAGCGTAGGGCTAGCGGGGGGGCCCTCCTACAATGAGCAGTTCTTC. This sequence encodes CASSVGLAGGPSYNEQFF.

The rearrangement joins TRBV7-2 to TRBJ1-2; D is perhaps TRBD1 (6 bases). This CDR3 is built from 16 residues. Germline V gene lookup returns CDR1 SGHTA and CDR2 FQGNSA. Between the trimmed V and J ends, which lost 7 bases and 2 bases, there was a span of 20 bases. In DNA form, the CDR3 reads TGTGCCAGCATTTCTAAACCCGGACAGACCAACTATGGCTACACCTTC. This gives the protein CASISKPGQTNYGYTF.

This rearrangement joins TRBV14 to TRBJ2-5; D may be TRBD2 (6 bases). The CDR3 contains 15 residues. The germline gives CDR1 SGHDN, CDR2 FVKESK. The V and J ends lost 3 bases and 3 bases respectively, with 14 bases between them. This CDR3 is CASSHRRDSKETQYF. CDR3 bases: TGTGCCAGCAGCCACAGAAGGGACTCCAAAGAGACCCAGTACTTC.

The chain is built from TRBV27 and TRBJ2-3, with D possibly TRBD2 on 6 matching bases. From germline, CDR1 is MNHEY and CDR2 SMNVEV (reference sequence). The CDR3 has 15 residues. Trimming took 5 bases from V and 1 from J, leaving 13 bases between them. The CDR3 DNA is TGTGCCAGCAGTCCCAGGGACTTACGCACAGATACGCAGTATTTT. Its translation is CASSPRDLRTDTQYF.

The chain combines TRBV18 with TRBJ2-3; 14 bases align to TRBD2. CDR3 length equals 17 residues. With V trimmed by 4 bases and J by 4 bases, 7 bases remained unmatched. Germline V lookup: CDR1 KGHSH, CDR2 LQKENI. Here the CDR3 DNA reads TGTGCCAGCTCACTCGTGGGACTAGCGGGGGTTGCAGATACGCAGTATTTT. This encodes CASSLVGLAGVADTQYF.